The 27 T cell receptor beta chains below all came from one sample that was sequenced in a study of T cell changes during pregnancy in multiple sclerosis. Profiled with immunoSEQ multiplex PCR; TCRdb holds only in-frame clones, not every one. The sample has under 80,000 clones; around 94% are singletons. The sequenced sample was peripheral blood, obtained in the third trimester of pregnancy. These receptor sequences come from a female donor with multiple sclerosis, enrolled in a pregnancy study.

The chain carries TRBV18 and TRBJ2-3, with 7 bases aligning to TRBD2. The CDR3 runs to 15 residues. Germline V gives CDR1 KGHSH, CDR2 LQKENI. V shed 6 bases and J 0 bases; nucleotides not matched to a gene: 6. The CDR3 nucleotides read TGTGCCAGCTCCCTCGACGGGGGGAGCACAGATACGCAGTATTTT. Its protein product is CASSLDGGSTDTQYF.

This sequence joins TRBV15 and TRBJ2-2, with 11 nucleotides matching TRBD2. Germline trimming cut 5 bases from V and 6 bases from J; bases unmatched to any gene: 5. The germline CDR1 and CDR2 sequences are LNHNV and YYDKDF (reference sequence). This CDR3 is built from 15 residues. The CDR3 is CATSAIAGGPGELFF. DNA for the CDR3: TGTGCCACCAGCGCAATAGCGGGGGGGCCCGGGGAGCTGTTTTTT.

V gene TRBV6-1 combines with J gene TRBJ2-7; a possible D gene is TRBD1 (5 bases). Germline V CDR1 and CDR2: MNHNS, SASEGT. The V end lost 5 bases, the J end lost 2 bases, and 13 bases lay between the germline ends. CDR3 length: 14 amino acids. The CDR3 sequence: CASSPPTDTYEQYF. CDR3 coding DNA: TGTGCCAGCAGTCCCCCGACAGACACCTACGAGCAGTACTTC.

This clone was counted a single time. CDR3 protein: CASSSRGGGGYEQYF. CDR3 DNA sequence: TGTGCCAGCAGTTCCCGAGGGGGGGGAGGCTACGAGCAGTACTTC. The chain couples TRBV27 to TRBJ2-7; D is possibly TRBD2 (7 bases). The CDR3 has 15 amino acids. Germline V gives CDR1 MNHEY, CDR2 SMNVEV (reference sequence). V lost 4 bases, J lost 3 bases, and 16 bases lay in between.

The J gene is TRBJ1-2, the V gene TRBV6-5, with TRBD1 identical over 11 bases. Per germline, CDR1 MNHEY and CDR2 SVGAGI. The CDR3 spans 15 residues. The J segment lost 6 bases and the V segment lost 6 bases, leaving 9 bases of the junction unmatched. CDR3 nucleotide sequence: TGTGCCAGCAGGGACCCGGGACAGGGGGACCATGGCTACACCTTC. This gives the protein CASRDPGQGDHGYTF.

The chain uses TRBV19 and TRBJ1-2; 8 bases line up with TRBD1. V lost 5 bases, J lost 3 bases, and 26 bases stayed unmatched. CDR3 length: 21 residues. Per the germline V gene, CDR1 is LNHDA and CDR2 is SQIVND (reference sequence). The CDR3 here is CASSFLSSGQGRAAADYGYTF. CDR3 coding DNA: TGTGCCAGTAGTTTCCTATCCTCCGGACAGGGCCGAGCTGCTGCTGACTATGGCTACACCTTC.

This clone showed up just once. The chain has TRBV11-3 and TRBJ1-1; no reliable D call. Trimming removed 5 bases from V and 5 bases from J, with 12 bases in between. Germline CDR1 and CDR2: SGHNT and YENEEA. The CDR3 length is 13 residues. The CDR3: CASSPRSGTEAFF. CDR3 nucleotide sequence: TGTGCCAGCAGCCCCAGGTCGGGGACTGAAGCTTTCTTT. Using reference TRBV11-3 and TRBJ1-1 for the parts outside the CDR3, the full variable domain is EAGVVQSPRYKIIEKKQPVAFWCNPISGHNTLYWYLQNLGQGPELLIRYENEEAVDDSQLPKDRFSAERLKGVDSTLKIQPAELGDSAVYLCASSPRSGTEAFFGQGTRLTVV.

CDR3 sequence: CASTLGGQYNSPLHF. DNA of the CDR3: TGTGCCAGCACCCTGGGGGGACAGTATAATTCACCCCTCCACTTT. The chain employs TRBV7-2 and TRBJ1-6; 7 bases match TRBD1. Germline V lookup: CDR1 SGHTA, CDR2 FQGNSA. This CDR3 contains 15 residues. The junction had 7 bases not matched to a gene; V was cut back by 7 bases and J by 4 bases.

CDR3 sequence: CASSPTGRDTEAFF. The CDR3 DNA reads TGTGCCAGCAGCCCGACAGGGCGGGACACTGAAGCTTTCTTT. The genes are TRBV5-4 and TRBJ1-1, with TRBD1 identical over 7 bases. Losses at the gene ends were 4 bases for V and 3 bases for J; bases not matched to a gene: 6. The CDR3 totals 14 residues. Germline V lookup: CDR1 SGHNT, CDR2 YYREEE (reference sequence).

This chain links TRBV2 with TRBJ1-4, with a possible D match to TRBD1 (6 bases). The CDR3 sequence is 15 residues long. V was pared by 5 bases and J by 3 bases, with 13 bases between. CDR1 is SNHLY and CDR2 is FYNNEI in the germline V gene. The CDR3 sequence is CASSPRQAANEKLFF. DNA of the CDR3: TGTGCCAGCAGTCCGCGACAGGCCGCTAATGAAAAACTGTTTTTT.

The V call is TRBV7-3, the J call TRBJ2-1; perhaps TRBD1 as D (5 bases). This CDR3 region has 13 residues. Trimming removed 1 base from V and 10 bases from J, with 11 bases in between. Germline-derived CDR1 and CDR2 are SGHTA and FQGTGA. The CDR3 region has the DNA TGTGCCAGCAGCTTAATAGCAGGGAAGGAGCAGTTCTTC. This codes for CASSLIAGKEQFF.

This chain joins TRBV5-1 and TRBJ2-5, with 9 bases lining up with TRBD2. With V trimmed by 0 bases and J by 4 bases, 7 bases remained unmatched. Per the germline V gene, CDR1 is SGHRS and CDR2 is YFSETQ. The length of the CDR3 is 16 residues. The DNA of the CDR3 is TGCGCCAGCAGCTTGGACTCGCGGGGGGGCCGAGAGACCCAGTACTTC. Amino acids: CASSLDSRGGRETQYF.

The chain uses TRBV9 and TRBJ2-3; D is possibly TRBD2 (5 bases). Trimming pared 2 bases from V and 1 base from J, leaving 8 bases between. Germline V CDR1 and CDR2: SGDLS, YYNGEE. This CDR3 is built from 14 residues. In DNA, the CDR3 is TGTGCCAGCAGCGTTAGCGTTGGCACAGATACGCAGTATTTT. Its protein is CASSVSVGTDTQYF.

CDR3 coding DNA: TGCAGCGTTGGAGGGACAGGGTATCCAGATACGCAGTATTTT. This codes for CSVGGTGYPDTQYF. The V and J genes are TRBV29-1 and TRBJ2-3, with 9 positions matching TRBD1. The CDR3 has 14 residues. The germline gives CDR1 SQVTM, CDR2 ANQGSEA. V gave up 4 bases and J gave up 4 bases; unmatched junction bases: 6.

The V and J genes are TRBV11-1 and TRBJ2-3; 8 bases fit TRBD1. V lost 0 bases to trimming and J lost 6 bases; unmatched junction nucleotides: 5. This CDR3 contains 15 residues. Germline CDR1 and CDR2: SGHAT and FQDESV (reference sequence). CDR3 nucleotides: TGTGCCAGCAGCTTAGCGAGGACAGGGTTCGATACGCAGTATTTT. It encodes CASSLARTGFDTQYF.

V is TRBV7-3 and J is TRBJ2-1, with D possibly matching TRBD2 (6 bases). The ends were cut back, 7 bases at V and 3 bases at J, with 19 bases in the middle. This CDR3 has 16 residues. The V gene's germline CDR1 is SGHTA and CDR2 FQGTGA. The DNA for the CDR3 is TGTGCCAGCAACAACCCCGCCTCCGGGAGCTACAATGAGCAGTTCTTC. It is translated as CASNNPASGSYNEQFF.

This chain links TRBV6-5 with TRBJ1-3; maybe TRBD1 (6 bases). The CDR3 has 14 amino acids. V was trimmed by 6 bases and J by 9 bases, leaving 18 bases between them. Germline V gene data show CDR1 as MNHEY and CDR2 as SVGAGI. This CDR3 is CASRAGGLDVTIYF. The DNA for the CDR3 is TGTGCCAGCAGGGCGGGGGGCCTTGATGTCACCATATATTTT.

The chain uses TRBV18 and TRBJ2-7; maybe TRBD2 (5 bases). The CDR3 runs to 16 residues. V dropped 3 bases and J dropped 0 bases, with 15 bases sitting between them. Germline assignment: CDR1 KGHSH and CDR2 LQKENI. Here the CDR3 DNA reads TGTGCCAGCTCACCTCCCCGGGGTGCAGCCTCCTACGAGCAGTACTTC. It yields the protein CASSPPRGAASYEQYF.

This clone was found once. V gene TRBV11-2 combines with J gene TRBJ2-7; 7 nucleotides agree with TRBD2. The V and J ends lost 2 bases and 6 bases, in that order; junction bases with no gene match: 22. Germline V gene lookup returns CDR1 SGHAT and CDR2 FQNNGV. The CDR3 loop spans 19 amino acids. The DNA for the CDR3 is TGTGCCAGCAGCTTAACTCTTGGTCACGGGCGGGGGTTGGATCCCGAGCAGTACTTC. Translating it yields CASSLTLGHGRGLDPEQYF.

This chain uses TRBV7-6 with TRBJ1-1; D may be TRBD1 (6 bases). Trimming took 0 bases from V and 7 from J, leaving 15 bases between them. Germline V lookup: CDR1 SGHVS, CDR2 FNYEAQ. The CDR3 covers 15 residues. The chain's CDR3 is CASSLAKGVTGEAFF. In DNA, the CDR3 is TGTGCCAGCAGCTTAGCAAAGGGGGTGACAGGTGAAGCTTTCTTT.

The chain couples TRBV7-8 to TRBJ2-1; TRBD2 agrees at 8 bases. After removal of 4 bases from V and 6 bases from J, the junction contained 14 bases not matched to a gene. The germline V gene encodes CDR1 SGHVS and CDR2 FQNEAQ. The CDR3 covers 17 residues. The CDR3, as DNA: TGTGCCAGCAGCTCCGGCTTAGGGCGGGGGGCTGGCAATGAGCAGTTCTTC. This translates into CASSSGLGRGAGNEQFF.

The chain is built from TRBV4-3 and TRBJ1-2, with D perhaps matching TRBD1 (5 bases). V lost 0 bases to trimming and J lost 2 bases, with 13 bases between them. Germline V gene sequence: CDR1 LGHNA, CDR2 YSLEER. The CDR3 is 16 residues long. CDR3 sequence (DNA): TGCGCCAGCAGCCAAGAAACGGGGACTCTCAACTATGGCTACACCTTC. Translated: CASSQETGTLNYGYTF.

The chain employs TRBV7-2 and TRBJ1-2, with D maybe TRBD1 (5 bases). Germline CDR1 and CDR2: SGHTA and FQGNSA. There are 16 residues in the CDR3. V dropped 1 base and J dropped 6 bases, with 18 bases sitting between them. The CDR3 loop is CASSLVRGGAIDGYTF. The CDR3 DNA is TGTGCCAGCAGCTTAGTTCGGGGGGGAGCCATCGATGGCTACACCTTC.

The chain joins TRBV29-1 to TRBJ1-2; possibly TRBD1 for D (5 bases). CDR3 length: 13 residues. V dropped 7 bases and J dropped 2 bases, with 14 bases sitting between them. Germline V gene data show CDR1 as SQVTM and CDR2 as ANQGSEA. The CDR3 sequence is CSADGGGNYGYTF. The CDR3 region has the DNA TGCAGCGCCGACGGGGGGGGGAACTATGGCTACACCTTC.

A single count supports this clone. The chain links TRBV25-1 to TRBJ1-1, with D hard to call. Germline V CDR1 and CDR2: MGHDK, SYGVNS. The CDR3 has 13 residues. Trimming removed 6 bases at V and 4 bases at J, with 12 bases between. CDR3 protein: CASRRGPGTEAFF. DNA for the CDR3: TGTGCCAGCAGACGAGGTCCGGGCACTGAAGCTTTCTTT. Together with reference TRBV25-1 and TRBJ1-1, the CDR3 gives the full variable domain: EADIYQTPRYLVIGTGKKITLECSQTMGHDKMYWYQQDPGMELHLIHYSYGVNSTEKGDLSSESTVSRIRTEHFPLTLESARPSHTSQYLCASRRGPGTEAFFGQGTRLTVV.

The gene calls are TRBV10-3 and TRBJ1-2; the match to TRBD1 covers 7 bases. CDR3 length: 13 amino acids. Germline-derived CDR1 and CDR2 are ENHRY and SYGVKD. Trimming cost V 2 bases and J 3 bases; bases outside gene matches: 0. CDR3 region: CAISEDRDYGYTF. CDR3 coding DNA: TGTGCCATCAGTGAGGACAGGGACTATGGCTACACCTTC.

This clone has only one observation. V usage is TRBV6-1 and J usage is TRBJ2-7; D gene uncertain. The CDR3 totals 13 residues. Germline V gene data show CDR1 as MNHNS and CDR2 as SASEGT. The V gene lost 3 bases and the J gene lost 0 bases, with 6 bases spanning the gap. CDR3 bases: TGTGCCAGCAGTGAGCAGTACTCCTACGAGCAGTACTTC. It specifies CASSEQYSYEQYF.